This TCR beta chain was profiled in a study of cytomegalovirus exposure and HLA in healthy donors. Study details: Within the Caucasian-associated ancestry cluster were 81% of the roughly 360 genotyped donors. Study-level points and caveats: High sensitivity and specificity were reportedly achieved when the classifier diagnosed cytomegalovirus status. Altogether, 150 to 200 TCR beta chains were recorded as cytomegalovirus-associated.

There are 15 residues in the CDR3. Germline CDR1 is MNHEY and CDR2 is SMNVEV (reference sequence). Trimming stripped 2 bases from V and 2 bases from J, with 12 bases between. PCR amplification relied on 60 Vbeta primers (plus 13 Jbeta primers). Profiled with immunoSEQ multiplex PCR; TCRdb holds only in-frame clones, not every one. Among more than 100,000 clones listed, around 79% were seen once. In regard to this clone: Its specificity is not known.

This clonotype originated in a man between 50 and 59 years old in good health and CMV-seropositive. Sequenced: PBMCs. The chain recombines TRBV27 with TRBJ2-5; unclear D gene. The DNA of the CDR3 is TGTGCCAGCAGTTTAACTCCCCCCTCACAAGAGACCCAGTACTTC. Residues: CASSLTPPSQETQYF.